What follows describes a single TCR beta chain. The antigen is not known. A J-beta primer mix and a sample-barcoded 5' primer were used in a second PCR of roughly 7 to 12 cycles. MiXCR was run by TCRdb on the 5' RACE reads, yielding one entry per CDR3 protein. The data hold 550,000 to 750,000 distinct CDR3 sequences, with around a fifth observed a single time. This sample is part of a study of blood T cells in healthy people across ages. Study observations and caveats: Naive T cell percentage by flow cytometry tracked strongly with beta diversity. Bulk PBMC profiling left naive and antigen-experienced comparisons inconclusive. It was held that diversity estimates obtained from one million T cells represented underestimates.

Germline values: CDR1 MDHEN, CDR2 SYDVKM. This CDR3 is built from 15 residues. With V trimmed by 5 bases and J by 0 bases, 3 bases remained unmatched. This receptor was identified in a man aged 65-85 years in good health. V usage is TRBV28 and J usage is TRBJ1-2; 10 bases are a match to TRBD1. Source material: blood. Written as DNA, the CDR3 is TGTGCCAGCAGTAGGGACAGGGGCCCTAACTATGGCTACACCTTC. Translating it yields CASSRDRGPNYGYTF.